The rows below give T cell receptor beta chains drawn from one sample of a study of early T cells in non-severe SARS-CoV-2 infection. TCRdb reprocessed the 5' RACE reads via MiXCR and lists one record per CDR3 protein. Here the sample spans 65,000 to 95,000 distinct CDR3 sequences, roughly an eighth being singletons. Material: whole blood, obtained at baseline. The receptors were gathered from an adult who was a healthcare worker with PCR-confirmed SARS-CoV-2 infection or an uninfected control (not recorded which). The donor label of this sample is uncertain. The CDR3 runs from the conserved cysteine through the conserved F or W. D genes are given only for firm matches. Where a row states a size, it is once, few, many or the class of an expanded clone; other rows omit it.

>.|TRBJ2-2|.|TRBV20-1
CSARDLVSGELFF
TGCAGTGCTAGAGATCTTGTTTCCGGGGAGCTGTTTTTT
>.|TRBJ1-1|.|TRBV11-2
CASSLRQLTEAFF
TGTGCCAGCAGCTTACGACAGCTCACTGAAGCTTTCTTT
>TRBD1|TRBJ2-3|many|TRBV27
CASSNRDRPTDTQYF
TGTGCCAGCAGCAATCGGGACAGGCCCACAGATACGCAGTATTTT
>.|TRBJ1-1|many|TRBV4-2
CASSQDGQNTEAFF
TGTGCCAGCAGCCAAGACGGACAGAACACTGAAGCTTTCTTT
>.|TRBJ1-2|.|TRBV3-1
CANSQAMGAGYTF
TGTGCCAACAGCCAAGCAATGGGAGCTGGCTACACCTTC
>.|TRBJ2-2|few|TRBV4-2
CASSQSVASGELFF
TGTGCCAGCAGCCAATCCGTAGCCTCAGGGGAGCTGTTTTTT
>TRBD1|TRBJ2-2|few|TRBV12-3/TRBV12-4
CASSLRQGHTGELFF
TGTGCCAGCAGTCTAAGACAGGGGCACACCGGGGAGCTGTTTTTT
>TRBD2|TRBJ2-3|many|TRBV7-6
CASSSGTSYTTQYF
TGTGCCAGCAGCTCCGGGACTAGTTATACTACGCAGTATTTT
>TRBD1|TRBJ1-2|.|TRBV9
CASSVATGGGYGYTF
TGTGCCAGCAGCGTAGCTACAGGGGGTGGCTATGGCTACACCTTC
>.|TRBJ1-1|few|TRBV19
CASSLLTVRAEVFF
TGTGCCAGTAGTCTCCTGACAGTCAGGGCTGAAGTTTTCTTT
>.|TRBJ1-1|few|TRBV30
CACHRAPNTEAFF
TGTGCCTGTCACAGGGCCCCGAACACTGAAGCTTTCTTT
>.|TRBJ1-4|few|TRBV20-1
CSASDSDLSEKLFF
TGCAGTGCATCCGACAGTGACTTATCTGAAAAACTGTTTTTT
>.|TRBJ2-3|.|TRBV7-3
CASSPKGGGGDTQYF
TGTGCCAGCAGCCCTAAGGGAGGCGGAGGCGATACGCAGTATTTT
>.|TRBJ2-7|few|TRBV6-5
CASTRGPGLTYEQYF
TGTGCCAGCACCCGGGGTCCAGGGTTAACCTACGAGCAGTACTTC
>TRBD1|TRBJ2-6|medium-sized|TRBV7-3
CASSLSAGTAGSGANVLTF
TGTGCCAGCAGCTTATCCGCCGGGACAGCCGGCTCTGGGGCCAACGTCCTGACTTTC
>.|TRBJ2-1|.|TRBV4-3
CASSQVRRYPNEQFF
TGCGCCAGCAGCCAAGTCCGTCGGTACCCCAATGAGCAGTTCTTC
>TRBD2|TRBJ2-1|.|TRBV6-2/TRBV6-3
CASQLRTSAHNEQFF
TGTGCCAGTCAGCTTCGGACTAGCGCCCACAATGAGCAGTTCTTC
>TRBD1|TRBJ1-1|few|TRBV7-3
CASSLGQALNTEAFF
TGTGCCAGCAGCTTAGGACAGGCCTTGAACACTGAAGCTTTCTTT
>.|TRBJ1-1|once|TRBV20-1
CSASSPNTEAFF
TGCAGTGCTAGTTCCCCGAACACTGAAGCTTTCTTT
>.|TRBJ2-2|.|TRBV7-9
CASSRLGSNTGELFF
TGTGCCAGCAGCCGACTAGGGTCGAACACCGGGGAGCTGTTTTTT
>TRBD2|TRBJ2-1|.|TRBV6-4
CASSEASGNYNEQFF
TGTGCCAGCAGTGAGGCTAGCGGAAACTACAATGAGCAGTTCTTC
>.|TRBJ2-3|.|TRBV5-6
CASSRGGRNTDTQYF
TGTGCCAGCAGCCGCGGAGGGAGAAACACAGATACGCAGTATTTT
>.|TRBJ2-3|.|TRBV11-2
CASSSAGSRADTQYF
TGTGCCAGCAGCTCCGCCGGGTCCAGGGCAGATACGCAGTATTTT
>TRBD1|TRBJ1-1|few|TRBV4-1
CASSHREGGGAGRNTEAFF
TGCGCCAGCAGCCATCGAGAAGGAGGGGGCGCGGGGAGGAACACTGAAGCTTTCTTT
>TRBD1|TRBJ1-4|few|TRBV6-6
CASGGQAEPATNEKLFF
TGTGCCAGCGGTGGACAGGCCGAACCTGCAACTAATGAAAAACTGTTTTTT
>.|TRBJ1-1|many|TRBV5-1
CASSADVNTEAFF
TGCGCCAGCAGCGCCGACGTGAACACTGAAGCTTTCTTT
>.|TRBJ2-1|few|TRBV2
CASEGNNEQFF
TGTGCCAGCGAAGGAAACAATGAGCAGTTCTTC
>.|TRBJ2-2|many|TRBV6-2/TRBV6-3
CASRWTSKTGELFF
TGTGCCAGCAGGTGGACTTCTAAGACCGGGGAGCTGTTTTTT
>TRBD1|TRBJ1-3|.|TRBV3-1
CASSQTGTAKSNTIYF
TGTGCCAGCAGCCAAACCGGGACAGCTAAGTCCAACACCATATATTTT
>TRBD1|TRBJ1-2|many|TRBV10-2
CASKNRPGQGGYGYTF
TGCGCCAGCAAGAACCGACCTGGACAGGGGGGCTATGGCTACACCTTC
>.|TRBJ2-7|many|TRBV12-3/TRBV12-4
CASSINSYEQYF
TGTGCCAGCAGCATTAATTCCTACGAGCAGTACTTC
>TRBD2|TRBJ2-3|.|TRBV6-5
CASSPIAGGSNTQYF
TGTGCCAGCAGTCCCATAGCGGGAGGATCGAATACGCAGTATTTT
>.|TRBJ1-2|.|TRBV6-2/TRBV6-3
CASRTGYYGYTF
TGTGCCAGCAGAACAGGGTACTATGGCTACACCTTC
>TRBD1|TRBJ2-7|.|TRBV19
CASSPLQGLPYEQYF
TGTGCCAGTAGTCCATTACAGGGGCTCCCTTACGAGCAGTACTTC
>.|TRBJ1-1|few|TRBV7-2
CASSLVFENTEAFF
TGTGCCAGCAGCTTAGTTTTTGAGAACACTGAAGCTTTCTTT
>.|TRBJ1-2|.|TRBV12-3/TRBV12-4
CASSLAVGSYGYTF
TGTGCCAGCAGTTTAGCGGTCGGCAGCTATGGCTACACCTTC
>TRBD1|TRBJ2-7|few|TRBV11-2
CASSPPGGQGYFYEQYF
TGTGCCAGCAGCCCTCCAGGGGGACAGGGTTACTTCTACGAGCAGTACTTC
>TRBD1|TRBJ1-6|.|TRBV5-5
CASSSPDRGNSPLHF
TGTGCCAGCAGCTCCCCGGACAGGGGTAATTCACCCCTCCACTTT
>.|TRBJ1-1|.|TRBV7-2
CASSSRRNTEAFF
TGTGCCAGCAGTTCCCGCAGGAACACTGAAGCTTTCTTT
>.|TRBJ2-7|.|TRBV2
CASSESHYEQYF
TGTGCCAGCAGTGAAAGCCATTACGAGCAGTACTTC
>.|TRBJ2-1|few|TRBV5-1
CASARGYNNEQFF
TGCGCCAGCGCCAGAGGTTATAACAATGAGCAGTTCTTC
>TRBD1|TRBJ2-3|.|TRBV19
CASSIWTGGADTQYF
TGTGCCAGTAGTATCTGGACAGGGGGTGCAGATACGCAGTATTTT
>.|TRBJ2-7|.|TRBV11-2
CASSLGPSGTYEQYF
TGTGCCAGCAGCTTAGGTCCCAGCGGAACCTACGAGCAGTACTTC
>.|TRBJ1-4|many|TRBV6-5
CASSYRRWATNEKLFF
TGTGCCAGCAGTTACCGGAGATGGGCAACTAATGAAAAACTGTTTTTT
>.|TRBJ2-1|few|TRBV7-6
CASGLGDEQFF
TGTGCCAGCGGCCTAGGGGATGAGCAGTTCTTC
>TRBD1|TRBJ2-7|.|TRBV12-3/TRBV12-4
CASSRGQGINYEQYF
TGTGCCAGCAGCCGAGGACAGGGCATTAACTACGAGCAGTACTTC
>TRBD1|TRBJ2-1|few|TRBV20-1
CSASGLQGAYEQFF
TGCAGTGCCAGTGGGCTACAGGGGGCATATGAGCAGTTCTTC
>.|TRBJ2-7|few|TRBV6-6
CASSSHGATYEQYF
TGTGCCAGCAGTTCCCACGGGGCCACCTACGAGCAGTACTTC
>.|TRBJ1-1|many|TRBV6-6
CASSTGLNTEAFF
TGTGCCAGCAGCACAGGACTGAACACTGAAGCTTTCTTT
>.|TRBJ2-4|.|TRBV12-3/TRBV12-4
CASSLWLLGIQYF
TGTGCCAGCAGTTTGTGGCTCCTGGGTATTCAGTACTTC